The sequence of this TCR beta chain was determined in a study of regulatory T cells in long-lasting Graves disease. Regarding time point: persistent/refractory GD, antithyroid drugs over 5 years with positive TRAb. The TCR library used RNA extracted from PBMCs. The CDR3 length is 14 residues. Germline V gene sequence: CDR1 GTSNPN, CDR2 SVGIG (reference sequence). Trimming at V came to 3 bases and at J to 7 bases, leaving 7 bases not matched to a gene. Findings and caveats of the study: TCR diversity was lower in persistent Graves' patients than in newly diagnosed ones.

Arm-PCR with iRepertoire HTBI primers amplified the CDR3 regions for these TCR beta libraries. TCRdb re-derived calls from the multiplex PCR reads in MiXCR, one entry per CDR3 protein. The sample consists of over 450,000 distinct CDR3 sequences, roughly 21% of them appearing once. This clonotype has only a few counts. Its target is not known. The gene calls are TRBV30 and TRBJ1-1; TRBD1 matches at 11 bases. The sample here was peripheral blood mononuclear cells (PBMCs), taken when the disease was refractory, from a patient treated with antithyroid drugs. The receptor's source is a female donor with Graves disease. The CDR3, as DNA: TGTGCCTGGAGACCCCCGGGACAGGGGGTTGAAGCTTTCTTT. Amino acids: CAWRPPGQGVEAFF. Looking up the rest from reference TRBV30 and TRBJ1-1 gives the full variable domain: SQTIHQWPATLVQPVGSPLSLECTVEGTSNPNLYWYRQAAGRGLQLLFYSVGIGQISSEVPQNLSASRPQDRQFILSSKKLLLSDSGFYLCAWRPPGQGVEAFFGQGTRLTVV.